This TCR beta chain was identified during a study of blood T cell repertoires in COVID-19. Germline trimming cut 5 bases from V and 2 bases from J; bases unmatched to any gene: 12. This CDR3 is 15 amino acids long. Per germline, CDR1 SQVTM and CDR2 ANQGSEA. The repertoire was sequenced with immunoSEQ multiplex PCR; TCRdb's copy has only in-frame clones and lacks some. The sample holds approximately 200,000 clones, 70% to 90% seen once. Each recovered donor of Cohort 3 presented with two negative PCRs, clearance, or symptom resolution. This sequence was found in a man aged 35 to 55 who had recovered from COVID-19. Material for sequencing was PBMCs or T cells enriched from blood (not recorded which). V is TRBV29-1 and J is TRBJ2-7, with 7 bases lining up with TRBD2. The CDR3 region has the DNA TGCAGCGTTCTCATTGGGGCGGGAGTGACCTACGAGCAGTACTTC. Translating gives CSVLIGAGVTYEQYF.